The rows below give T cell receptor beta chains drawn from one sample of a study of T cells in Graves' hyperthyroidism and ophthalmopathy. One entry per CDR3 protein results from TCRdb running MiXCR on the multiplex PCR reads. The repertoire holds roughly 530,000 distinct CDR3 sequences, roughly a sixth seen once, with around 17% in the top ten. Sequenced sample: blood. These receptors all stem from a woman aged 18-29 years with Graves' ophthalmopathy. Both conserved end residues are part of each CDR3.

V gene	CDR3 length	J gene	CDR3 protein
TRBV28	15	TRBJ1-5	CASSYIGQGGQPQHF
TRBV6-1	15	TRBJ2-2	CATRPGRADTGELFF
TRBV19	16	TRBJ2-1	CASSSLGSGGHNEQFF
TRBV7-2	16	TRBJ1-2	CASSLGAGPNIYGYTF
TRBV28	12	TRBJ1-6	CASSFGQQLLHF
TRBV6-4	14	TRBJ2-3	CASSVAGGTDTQYF
TRBV28	17	TRBJ2-1	CASSLVFGGGRNNEQFF
TRBV24-1	14	TRBJ2-1	CATSDLSGPNEQFF
TRBV2	13	TRBJ1-1	CASTSNMNTEAFF
TRBV7-8	18	TRBJ2-1	CASSPTNQPPGLDNEQFF
TRBV6-1	15	TRBJ2-2	CASSRQGAGTGELFF
TRBV29-1	15	TRBJ2-3	CSVEVVSGYRDTQYF